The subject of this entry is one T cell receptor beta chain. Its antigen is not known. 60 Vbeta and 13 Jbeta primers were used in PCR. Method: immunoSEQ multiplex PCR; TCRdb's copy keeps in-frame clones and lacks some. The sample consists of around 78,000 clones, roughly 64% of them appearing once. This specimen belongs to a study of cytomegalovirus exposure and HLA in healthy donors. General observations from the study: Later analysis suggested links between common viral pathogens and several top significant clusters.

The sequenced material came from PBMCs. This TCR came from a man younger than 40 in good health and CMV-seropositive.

CDR3 amino acids: CASSPPGAEAFF. The CDR3 DNA is TGTGCCAGCTCACCACCCGGGGCTGAAGCTTTCTTT. This chain connects TRBV18 to TRBJ1-1; no clear D. Germline loops: CDR1 KGHSH, CDR2 LQKENI. The germline V and J ends were trimmed by 0 bases and 6 bases, with 5 bases remaining between them. The CDR3 sequence is 12 residues long.